This T cell receptor beta chain was documented in a study of shared clonotypes between healthy human individuals. Study findings and constraints: Larger estimated richness was generally seen in naive subsets than in memory subsets. Naive CD4 clonotypes were shared across a few donors at roughly 5%. In the sorted subsets, rarefaction showed sequencing was incomplete despite large depth.

Positive CCR7 selection of CD45RO-negative cells yielded the naive CD8 cells, and terminally differentiated effector memory CD45RA+ cells were excluded. CDR3 length equals 17 residues. Germline V lookup: CDR1 PRHDT, CDR2 FYEKMQ (reference sequence). V was pared by 5 bases and J by 4 bases, with 22 bases between. The data were produced by immunoSEQ multiplex PCR, yet TCRdb's version contains in-frame clones alone and is incomplete. The table includes 2 million to 2.5 million clones, about 95% detected once. Points on this clone: Its antigen is undetermined.

The sequenced sample was naive CD8+ T cells sorted from blood. The TCR was taken from a young man in good health. This chain connects TRBV13 to TRBJ2-3; perhaps D is TRBD1 or TRBD2 (5 bases each). CDR3 bases: TGTGCCAGCAGCGGACTCACGGACCGCCTGGGGGCAGATACGCAGTATTTT. It encodes CASSGLTDRLGADTQYF.